Reported below is one TCR beta chain. Its cognate antigen is unknown. In the same sample, other DNA sequences code for this CDR3. Sequencing was performed with immunoSEQ multiplex PCR; in TCRdb, only in-frame clones are kept and a portion is missing. The data show 30,000 or so clones, more than 70% seen once. The sample belongs to a study of chemoradiotherapy in HPV16-positive cancers. V shed 6 bases, J shed 6 bases, and the junction held 12 bases outside the gene matches. The CDR3 loop spans 15 amino acids. Germline CDR1 is MNHEY and CDR2 is SMNVEV (reference sequence). Findings of the study overall: HPV-specific T cells were functionally defined from only two HPV16-positive patients. Candidate HPV-specific clones and E7-related TCR motifs grew in tumor during treatment. Better recurrence-free survival went with HPV-responsive T-cell expansion in HPV16-positive patients.

The source material was blood, sampled from a patient who underwent chemoradiotherapy. This sequence was found in a human donor with HPV-associated anogenital cancer. The rearrangement links TRBV27 to TRBJ2-7, with 9 bases lining up with TRBD1. The CDR3 DNA is TGTGCCAGCAGCTTACCCGGGACAGGGATATTCGAGCAGTACTTC. Translating it yields CASSLPGTGIFEQYF.